The 3 T cell receptor beta chains below all came from one sample that was sequenced in a study of blood T cell repertoires in COVID-19. TCRdb keeps only in-frame clones here, not all; method: immunoSEQ multiplex PCR. The sample lists more than 100,000 clones, roughly 84% seen once, with roughly 4% in the top ten. The specimen sequenced was PBMCs or T cells enriched from blood (not recorded which). All receptors come from a woman aged 25-40 years who had recovered from COVID-19.

The chain employs TRBV21-1 and TRBJ2-1; no check of the table's D call, TRBD1, against the DNA was made. TRBV21-1 is flagged as a pseudogene. There are 17 residues in the CDR3. Here the CDR3 reads CASSIRTGITSYNEQFF. CDR3 DNA: TGTGCCAGCAGCATTAGGACAGGGATTACCTCCTACAATGAGCAGTTCTTC.

This clone was seen only once. This chain joins TRBV7-9 and TRBJ2-3; 10 bases are a match to TRBD2. V lost 5 bases and J lost 2; bases outside the gene matches: 4. Germline CDR1 is SEHNR and CDR2 is FQNEAQ (reference sequence). The CDR3 is made up of 15 amino acids. The CDR3 nucleotides read TGTGCCAGCAGCGCACTAGCGGGACACACAGATACGCAGTATTTT. Protein product: CASSALAGHTDTQYF. The variable domain in full, with the rest retrieved from reference TRBV7-9 and TRBJ2-3, is DTGVSQNPRHKITKRGQNVTFRCDPISEHNRLYWYRQTLGQGPEFLTYFQNEAQLEKSRLLSDRFSAERPKGSFSTLEIQRTEQGDSAMYLCASSALAGHTDTQYFGPGTRLTVL.

J is TRBJ2-1 and V is TRBV19; possible D gene TRBD2, 6 bases. V lost 5 bases, J lost 0 bases, and 14 bases lay in between. This CDR3 has 16 amino acids. CDR1 and CDR2 (germline): LNHDA, SQIVND (reference sequence). CDR3 DNA: TGTGCCAGTAGTCTAATAGCGGTGAGCTCCTACAATGAGCAGTTCTTC. Translating gives CASSLIAVSSYNEQFF.